The entry below describes one TCR beta chain. Its antigen remains unidentified. Expressed TCRB transcripts were sequenced after all isolated RNA was converted to cDNA. Here immunoSEQ multiplex PCR was the method, and the copy in TCRdb shows in-frame clones only, minus some. The sample carries about 220,000 clones, 9.5% to 13% recorded once. This entry belongs to a study of beta chain features in type 1 diabetes. About the study: Sorted cells examined across all samples numbered about 110,000,000. Study results and limitations: Moderately but significantly shorter TCRB CDR3s were found in Type 1 diabetes patients in all four CD4+ subsets. The question of HLA type influencing TCRB rearrangement was one that remained unresolved here.

In total, each donor contributed a single heparinised blood draw that averaged roughly 100 mL. CDR1 is MNHNY, CDR2 SVGAGI, per germline (reference sequence). V shed 4 bases, J shed 6 bases, and the junction held 4 bases outside the gene matches. This CDR3 spans 14 amino acids. This receptor was taken from a man aged 18-30 years in good health. What was sequenced was central memory CD4+ T cells from blood. The gene calls are TRBV6-6 and TRBJ2-1; 9 bases map to TRBD1. CDR3 loop: CASSLATGGNEQFF. The CDR3 region has the DNA TGTGCCAGCAGTTTAGCGACAGGGGGCAATGAGCAGTTCTTC.